Presented here are 27 T cell receptor beta chains from one specimen sequenced in a study of PD-L1 blockade in urothelial cancer (dated by TCRdb to the late 2010s). The sample's time point label, in plain terms: pretreatment peripheral blood. The method behind the library was the immunoSEQ multiplex PCR assay. The clones in this table, taken by TCRdb from immuneACCESS, are in-frame only. Not every clone is retained; where verified, under half of the shortfall comes from an unresolved V gene, and the cause of the rest is unknown. The sample table contains 45,000 to 70,000 clones; only one count was recorded for 85% of them. The top ten hold approximately 14% of the sample. Here the sequenced sample was PBMCs, taken around atezolizumab (anti-PD-L1) treatment. Receptor source: a man aged 65 to 85 with urothelial cancer.

The V and J genes are TRBV7-6 and TRBJ1-1; TRBD1 matches at 7 bases. V was clipped by 5 bases and J by 8 bases; unmatched bases: 5. Germline values: CDR1 SGHVS, CDR2 FNYEAQ. The CDR3 runs 12 residues. This chain's CDR3 is CASSQRQGEAFF. CDR3 in DNA: TGTGCCAGCAGCCAACGACAGGGCGAAGCTTTCTTT.

The chain links TRBV7-9 to TRBJ2-1; the match to TRBD2 covers 7 bases. Per germline, CDR1 SEHNR and CDR2 FQNEAQ (reference sequence). After removal of 8 bases from V and 4 bases from J, the junction contained 11 bases not matched to a gene. The CDR3 is made up of 15 amino acids. Here the CDR3 DNA reads TGTGCCAGCTTAAATTCCGGGACTATTTACAATGAGCAGTTCTTC. Its translation: CASLNSGTIYNEQFF.

This clone was seen just once. V gene TRBV19 combines with J gene TRBJ2-1, with 10 bases matching TRBD1. The CDR3 totals 14 residues. The V gene's germline CDR1 is LNHDA and CDR2 SQIVND (reference sequence). J gave up 5 bases and V 8 bases, and 6 bases lay outside the gene matches. CDR3 region: CASGRGQGNNEQFF. For the CDR3, the DNA is TGTGCCAGTGGCCGGGGACAGGGGAACAATGAGCAGTTCTTC.

The chain has TRBV11-2 and TRBJ2-1; TRBD2 aligns across 8 bases. CDR1 is SGHAT, CDR2 FQNNGV, per germline. The CDR3 extends over 15 amino acids. The V segment lost 1 base and the J segment 5 bases; nucleotides outside the gene matches: 4. CDR3 sequence: CASSLGGGTHNEQFF. The CDR3 bases are TGTGCCAGCAGCTTAGGCGGGGGGACTCACAATGAGCAGTTCTTC.

This clone was recorded a few times. The chain's CDR3 is CASSDGTPNTGELFF. The CDR3, as DNA: TGTGCCAGCAGTGACGGCACACCGAACACCGGGGAGCTGTTTTTT. The chain uses TRBV6-4 and TRBJ2-2; the D is unclear. Germline CDR1 MRHNA, CDR2 SNTAGT. The CDR3 has 15 amino acids. V shed 2 bases and J shed 0 bases, with 7 bases lying between them.

This chain connects TRBV30 to TRBJ2-5; TRBD1 matches 9 bases. Germline lookup yields CDR1 GTSNPN and CDR2 SVGIG (reference sequence). The CDR3 is 17 residues long. The ends lost 0 bases at V and 2 bases at J; junction bases unmatched: 10. DNA of the CDR3: TGTGCCTGGAGTGTTGGCTTATTGGGACAGGGACAAGAGACCCAGTACTTC. Translating gives CAWSVGLLGQGQETQYF.

CDR3 sequence (DNA): TGTGCCAGCTTGCCTACGGAGCTGTTTTTT. This gives the protein CASLPTELFF. The rearrangement links TRBV7-9 to TRBJ2-2, with D unclear. CDR1 is SEHNR, CDR2 FQNEAQ, per germline (reference sequence). V gave up 8 bases and J gave up 10 bases, with 8 bases separating them. The CDR3 spans 10 residues.

This chain uses TRBV7-9 with TRBJ2-2; 8 nucleotides agree with TRBD1. CDR3 length equals 15 residues. Germline V lookup: CDR1 SEHNR, CDR2 FQNEAQ (reference sequence). The V and J ends lost 7 bases and 1 base, in that order; junction bases with no gene match: 5. Here the CDR3 DNA reads TGTGCCAGCACCCAGGGGGCCGGGAACACCGGGGAGCTGTTTTTT. Translation: CASTQGAGNTGELFF. Based on the CDR3 plus reference TRBV7-9 and TRBJ2-2, the full variable domain is DTGVSQNPRHKITKRGQNVTFRCDPISEHNRLYWYRQTLGQGPEFLTYFQNEAQLEKSRLLSDRFSAERPKGSFSTLEIQRTEQGDSAMYLCASTQGAGNTGELFFGEGSRLTVL.

The chain carries TRBV6-1 and TRBJ2-7; D is ambiguous. This CDR3 has 14 residues. CDR1 is MNHNS and CDR2 is SASEGT in the germline V gene. The germline V and J ends were trimmed by 1 base and 6 bases, with 13 bases remaining between them. CDR3 region: CASSEGAGTIEQYF. The CDR3 DNA is TGTGCCAGCAGTGAAGGGGCAGGAACGATCGAGCAGTACTTC.

This clone is a singleton in its sample. The chain links TRBV7-3 to TRBJ2-5, with D maybe TRBD2 (6 bases). Trimming removed 2 bases from V and 5 bases from J, with 12 bases in between. Per the germline V gene, CDR1 is SGHTA and CDR2 is FQGTGA. The CDR3 extends over 14 amino acids. This CDR3 is CASSLWGEGETQYF. CDR3 sequence (DNA): TGTGCCAGCAGCTTATGGGGGGAAGGGGAGACCCAGTACTTC.

The chain has TRBV4-1 and TRBJ2-5; D possibly corresponds to TRBD2 (6 bases). CDR3 length: 19 amino acids. Germline CDR1 MGHRA, CDR2 YSYEKL. Trimming took 1 base from V and 5 from J, leaving 26 bases between them. CDR3 nucleotides: TGCGCCAGCAGCCAAGCGGGGGAAGGAGAGGGCGGGAACTGGGAGACCCAGTACTTC. Residues: CASSQAGEGEGGNWETQYF.

The chain uses TRBV18 and TRBJ1-4; 7 positions match TRBD1. With 5 bases clipped from V and 5 bases from J, the junction kept 5 bases outside the gene matches. Germline values: CDR1 KGHSH, CDR2 LQKENI. This CDR3 has 14 residues. CDR3 amino acids: CASSTGEGNEKLFF. In DNA form, the CDR3 reads TGTGCCAGCTCAACAGGGGAAGGGAATGAAAAACTGTTTTTT.

Comment on this clone: Germline and junction disagree at one end, which may indicate a read error. This chain links TRBV7-7 with TRBJ1-4, with 7 nucleotides matching TRBD1. This CDR3 comprises 18 residues. Germline CDR1 reads SSHAT; CDR2 reads FNYEAQ (reference sequence). Written as DNA, the CDR3 is TGTGCTAGCAGCTTATTTTGGGACAGCAAGGCAACTAATGAAAAACTGTTTTTT. This codes for CASSLFWDSKATNEKLFF.

The J gene is TRBJ2-1, the V gene TRBV7-2; D unclear. This CDR3 comprises 13 residues. Germline-derived CDR1 and CDR2 are SGHTA and FQGNSA. Trimming removed 2 bases from V and 6 bases from J, with 8 bases in between. The CDR3 DNA follows: TGTGCCAGCAGCTTAAATAGTGTCAATGAGCAGTTCTTC. Its translation: CASSLNSVNEQFF.

This clone was detected once. The gene calls are TRBV29-1 and TRBJ1-3, with D unresolved. Germline V gene data show CDR1 as SQVTM and CDR2 as ANQGSEA. There are 13 residues in the CDR3. V shed 3 bases and J shed 2 bases, with 8 bases lying between them. CDR3 protein: CSVDSGAGNTIYF. The DNA of the CDR3 is TGCAGCGTTGATTCCGGGGCTGGAAACACCATATATTTT. Full variable domain (rest looked up from reference TRBV29-1 and TRBJ1-3): SAVISQKPSRDICQRGTSLTIQCQVDSQVTMMFWYRQQPGQSLTLIATANQGSEATYESGFVIDKFPISRPNLTFSTLTVSNMSPEDSSIYLCSVDSGAGNTIYFGEGSWLTVV.

The chain uses TRBV5-6 and TRBJ1-4; D might be TRBD1 (5 bases). This CDR3 has 14 amino acids. Germline CDR1 SGHDT, CDR2 YYEEEE. V gave up 3 bases and J gave up 8 bases, with 14 bases separating them. CDR3 loop: CASSWGRGGEKLFF. CDR3 bases: TGTGCCAGCAGCTGGGGGAGGGGTGGCGAAAAACTGTTTTTT.

The J gene is TRBJ1-4, the V gene TRBV7-9, with unresolved D. Trimming removed 5 bases from V and 2 bases from J, with 12 bases in between. Germline CDR1 reads SEHNR; CDR2 reads FQNEAQ (reference sequence). The CDR3 spans 15 residues. The CDR3 region is CASSPSPRTNEKLFF. The CDR3, as DNA: TGTGCCAGCAGCCCAAGCCCGAGGACTAATGAAAAACTGTTTTTT.

The chain has TRBV27 and TRBJ2-5, with a weak D call TRBD2 (5 bases). Trimming stripped 4 bases from V and 5 bases from J, with 14 bases between. The CDR3 has 14 amino acids. CDR1 is MNHEY, CDR2 SMNVEV, per germline (reference sequence). The CDR3 nucleotides read TGTGCCAGCAGTTACTCCGGGGAGAAGGAGACCCAGTACTTC. Its protein product is CASSYSGEKETQYF.

The V gene is TRBV7-9, the J gene TRBJ2-2; 12 bases are a match to TRBD2. The CDR3 runs 16 residues. Germline lookup yields CDR1 SEHNR and CDR2 FQNEAQ (reference sequence). V was pared by 5 bases and J by 4 bases, with 5 bases of the junction left unmatched. Here the CDR3 reads CASSTPLAGGTGELFF. CDR3 bases: TGTGCCAGCAGCACGCCACTAGCGGGAGGCACCGGGGAGCTGTTTTTT. Drawing the rest from reference TRBV7-9 and TRBJ2-2, the complete variable domain is DTGVSQNPRHKITKRGQNVTFRCDPISEHNRLYWYRQTLGQGPEFLTYFQNEAQLEKSRLLSDRFSAERPKGSFSTLEIQRTEQGDSAMYLCASSTPLAGGTGELFFGEGSRLTVL.

J is TRBJ1-1 and V is TRBV10-3; 8 bases are shared with TRBD1. In germline, CDR1 is ENHRY, CDR2 SYGVKD. J lost 4 bases, V lost 0 bases, and 7 bases had no gene match. This CDR3 contains 16 residues. CDR3 protein: CAISESAGGLSTEAFF. CDR3 nucleotides: TGTGCCATCAGTGAGTCGGCAGGGGGCTTGAGCACTGAAGCTTTCTTT.

The rearrangement links TRBV2 to TRBJ2-3; maybe TRBD2 (5 bases). V lost 7 bases and J lost 4, with 15 bases in between. This CDR3 region has 14 residues. Germline CDR1 reads SNHLY; CDR2 reads FYNNEI. As DNA, the CDR3 is TGTGCCAGCATGGGAGCTCGCCCTCCAGATACGCAGTATTTT. This translates into CASMGARPPDTQYF.

The chain recombines TRBV29-1 with TRBJ2-3; weak D call: TRBD2 (6 bases). CDR1 and CDR2 (germline): SQVTM, ANQGSEA. V was clipped by 8 bases and J by 8 bases, with 20 bases between them. The CDR3 is 13 residues long. DNA of the CDR3: TGCAGCTCCCGCCTCGGGGAGGCCAGTACGCAGTATTTT. Translating gives CSSRLGEASTQYF.

This chain links TRBV19 with TRBJ1-4, with D possibly matching TRBD1 (5 bases). Germline V gene sequence: CDR1 LNHDA, CDR2 SQIVND (reference sequence). The V end was cut by 2 bases, the J end by 4 bases, with 11 bases between. The CDR3 loop spans 15 amino acids. The CDR3 here is CASSIPGRDNEKLFF. CDR3 coding DNA: TGTGCCAGTAGTATACCCGGCAGGGATAATGAAAAACTGTTTTTT. Filled out from reference TRBV19 and TRBJ1-4, the complete variable domain reads DGGITQSPKYLFRKEGQNVTLSCEQNLNHDAMYWYRQDPGQGLRLIYYSQIVNDFQKGDIAEGYSVSREKKESFPLTVTSAQKNPTAFYLCASSIPGRDNEKLFFGSGTQLSVL.

V usage is TRBV5-6 and J usage is TRBJ2-2; the D gene is possibly TRBD1 (5 bases). Germline values: CDR1 SGHDT, CDR2 YYEEEE. The CDR3 has 14 residues. Trimming stripped 1 base from V and 1 base from J, with 5 bases between. The CDR3 DNA follows: TGTGCCAGCAGCTTGCAGGGGAACACCGGGGAGCTGTTTTTT. It translates to CASSLQGNTGELFF. The full variable domain, rest sourced from reference TRBV5-6 and TRBJ2-2, is DAGVTQSPTHLIKTRGQQVTLRCSPKSGHDTVSWYQQALGQGPQFIFQYYEEEERQRGNFPDRFSGHQFPNYSSELNVNALLLGDSALYLCASSLQGNTGELFFGEGSRLTVL.

In this sample, this clone turned up once. The CDR3 loop reads CASSDALGQETQYF. The CDR3 nucleotides read TGTGCCAGCAGTGACGCGCTCGGCCAAGAGACCCAGTACTTC. The V and J genes are TRBV2 and TRBJ2-5; D is ambiguous. Germline V lookup: CDR1 SNHLY, CDR2 FYNNEI. Trimming took off 3 bases at V and 1 base at J, with 9 bases between the two ends. This CDR3 is built from 14 residues.

In this sample, this clone turned up once. This sequence joins TRBV5-1 and TRBJ2-7, with 11 bases lining up with TRBD1. CDR1 is SGHRS, CDR2 YFSETQ, per germline. The CDR3 runs to 14 residues. J was trimmed by 4 bases and V by 4 bases; bases with no gene match: 4. The chain's CDR3 is CASSGGQGEYEQYF. For the CDR3, the DNA is TGCGCCAGCAGCGGGGGACAGGGGGAATACGAGCAGTACTTC. Based on the CDR3 plus reference TRBV5-1 and TRBJ2-7, the full variable domain is KAGVTQTPRYLIKTRGQQVTLSCSPISGHRSVSWYQQTPGQGLQFLFEYFSETQRNKGNFPGRFSGRQFSNSRSEMNVSTLELGDSALYLCASSGGQGEYEQYFGPGTRLTVT.

The CDR3 loop reads CASSPPGRGQSYGYTF. Written as DNA, the CDR3 is TGTGCCAGCTCACCACCGGGCAGGGGGCAAAGCTATGGCTACACCTTC. The gene calls are TRBV18 and TRBJ1-2; 8 nucleotides match TRBD1. This CDR3 is 16 amino acids long. In germline, CDR1 is KGHSH, CDR2 LQKENI. V lost 0 bases to trimming and J lost 4 bases; unmatched junction nucleotides: 7. Full variable domain (missing parts from reference TRBV18 and TRBJ1-2): NAGVMQNPRHLVRRRGQEARLRCSPMKGHSHVYWYRQLPEEGLKFMVYLQKENIIDESGMPKERFSAEFPKEGPSILRIQQVVRGDSAAYFCASSPPGRGQSYGYTFGSGTRLTVV.